This TCR beta chain appears in the sequencing data of a study of T-cell memory formation after mild COVID-19. Study-level results: Contracting CD4+ clones sat mainly in CM and EM; CD8+ in EMRA.

This clonotype has more than one count but fewer than ten. What it recognizes is unknown. V dropped 3 bases and J dropped 0 bases, with 6 bases sitting between them. This CDR3 contains 15 residues. Germline lookup yields CDR1 SGHTA and CDR2 FQGNSA. One entry per CDR3 protein, called by TCRdb with MiXCR from the 5' RACE reads. The sample yields hundreds of thousands of distinct CDR3 sequences, 15% to 20% seen once. The chain carries TRBV7-2 and TRBJ2-6, with D unclear. The receptor was isolated from a man younger than 35 who had mild COVID-19 (a few samples of this study predate the infection). Cell type and time point are not known. Material: PBMCs or a T cell subset sorted from them (not recorded which). The CDR3 reads CASSFLLSGANVLTF. CDR3 bases: TGTGCCAGCAGCTTCCTTCTCTCTGGGGCCAACGTCCTGACTTTC.